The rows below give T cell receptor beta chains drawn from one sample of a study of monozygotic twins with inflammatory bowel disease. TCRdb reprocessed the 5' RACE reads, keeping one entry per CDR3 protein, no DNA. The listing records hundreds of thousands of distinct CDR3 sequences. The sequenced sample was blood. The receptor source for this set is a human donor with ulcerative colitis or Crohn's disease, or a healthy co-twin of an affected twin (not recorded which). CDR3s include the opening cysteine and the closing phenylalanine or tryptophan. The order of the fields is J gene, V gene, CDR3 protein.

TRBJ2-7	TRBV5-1	CASSLGGPRGYEQYF
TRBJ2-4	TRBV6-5	CASSYSTGRGKNIQYF
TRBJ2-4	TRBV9	CASSPSGQGARDIQYF
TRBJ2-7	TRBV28	CASSSVDYEQYF
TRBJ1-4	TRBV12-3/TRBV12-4	CAIAAVGTREKLFF
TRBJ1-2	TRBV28	CASTTGGNQNYGYTF
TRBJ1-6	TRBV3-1	CASSGKGGVSPLHF
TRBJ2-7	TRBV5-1	CASSRAQDYEQYF
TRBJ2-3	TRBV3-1	CASSPLTVGDTQYF
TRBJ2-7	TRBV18	CASSRLEGNEQYF
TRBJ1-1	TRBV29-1	CSVGWATVTEAFF
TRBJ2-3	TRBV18	CASSLDNLDTQYF
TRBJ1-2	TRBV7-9	CASSLATPGPYLNGYTF
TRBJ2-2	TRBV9	CASSVRGIANTGELFF
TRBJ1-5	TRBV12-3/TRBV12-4	CASSLGTGSGTHQPQHF